Listed below are T cell receptor beta chains from one sample, sequenced in a study of blood T cell repertoires in COVID-19. Generated by immunoSEQ multiplex PCR, the TCRdb table keeps only in-frame clones and is missing some. The sample lists fewer than 450,000 clones; around 90% were seen once. The sample taken for sequencing was PBMCs or T cells enriched from blood (not recorded which). Every receptor here comes from a woman in her thirties or forties with acute COVID-19. Both conserved end residues are part of each CDR3. The order of the fields is J gene, clone size, V gene, D gene, CDR3 protein, CDR3 DNA. The D gene is left open where the match is weak. Size tells how often a clone was seen (once, few, many) or the class of an expanded clone, and some rows leave it out.

J: TRBJ2-1; size: -; V: TRBV18; D: TRBD2; CDR3: CASHRLAGDFYNEQFF; DNA: TGTGCCAGTCACCGACTAGCGGGGGATTTCTACAATGAGCAGTTCTTC
J: TRBJ1-5; size: -; V: TRBV21-1; D: -; CDR3: CASSKSGGNQPQHF; DNA: TGTGCCAGCAGCAAAAGCGGGGGCAATCAGCCCCAGCATTTT
J: TRBJ1-1; size: -; V: TRBV6-5; D: TRBD1; CDR3: CASKKDRVNTEAFF; DNA: TGTGCCAGCAAAAAAGACAGGGTGAACACTGAAGCTTTCTTT
J: TRBJ1-5; size: -; V: TRBV19; D: -; CDR3: CASSMGQNNQPQHF; DNA: TGTGCCAGTAGTATGGGCCAGAACAATCAGCCCCAGCATTTT
J: TRBJ2-6; size: -; V: TRBV19; D: -; CDR3: CASSITGITAGANVLTF; DNA: TGTGCCAGTAGTATAACAGGGATAACGGCTGGGGCCAACGTCCTGACTTTC
J: TRBJ1-5; size: -; V: TRBV29-1; D: TRBD1; CDR3: CSVTTGNSEQPQHF; DNA: TGCAGCGTTACGACAGGGAACTCGGAACAGCCCCAGCATTTT
J: TRBJ1-1; size: -; V: TRBV21-1; D: -; CDR3: CASSRDRGCYTEAFF; DNA: TGTGCCAGCAGCCGGGACAGGGGGTGTTACACTGAAGCTTTCTTT
J: TRBJ2-7; size: -; V: TRBV5-4; D: TRBD2; CDR3: CASSFPGTSGYEQYF; DNA: TGTGCCAGCAGCTTCCCCGGGACTAGCGGCTACGAGCAGTACTTC
J: TRBJ2-2; size: -; V: TRBV3-1/TRBV3-2; D: -; CDR3: CASSPLGTGELFF; DNA: TGTGCCAGCAGCCCACTCGGGACCGGGGAGCTGTTTTTT
J: TRBJ2-7; size: -; V: TRBV5-4; D: -; CDR3: CASSLTGINGQYF; DNA: TGTGCCAGCAGTCTAACAGGGATTAACGGGCAGTACTTC
J: TRBJ1-2; size: -; V: TRBV5-1; D: TRBD1; CDR3: CASSPLGGQGANYGYTF; DNA: TGCGCCAGCAGCCCATTAGGGGGACAGGGCGCTAACTATGGCTACACCTTC
J: TRBJ1-2; size: -; V: TRBV5-1; D: -; CDR3: CASSLAGPYGYTF; DNA: TGCGCCAGCAGCTTGGCTGGCCCCTATGGCTACACCTTC
J: TRBJ2-7; size: -; V: TRBV12-3/TRBV12-4; D: -; CDR3: CASSQGQEYEQYF; DNA: TGTGCCAGCAGCCAGGGACAAGAATACGAGCAGTACTTC
J: TRBJ1-2; size: -; V: TRBV29-1; D: TRBD1; CDR3: CSVAWTGDGYTF; DNA: TGCAGCGTTGCCTGGACAGGCGATGGCTACACCTTC
J: TRBJ1-2; size: few; V: TRBV19; D: TRBD1; CDR3: CASSIAAGGPNYGYTF; DNA: TGTGCCAGTAGTATAGCCGCAGGGGGCCCAAACTATGGCTACACCTTC
J: TRBJ2-1; size: -; V: TRBV4-2; D: TRBD2; CDR3: CASSQDGAGGLNEQFF; DNA: TGTGCCAGCAGCCAGGATGGAGCGGGGGGGCTCAATGAGCAGTTCTTC
J: TRBJ2-7; size: -; V: TRBV5-5; D: -; CDR3: CASSFGAGGLYEQYF; DNA: TGTGCCAGCAGCTTTGGTGCAGGGGGACTTTACGAGCAGTACTTC